This TCR beta chain was observed in a study of blood T cell repertoires in COVID-19. About the study: Both acute and convalescent COVID-19 samples were obtained from the United States, Italy and Spain. From T cells, B-cell-depleted T cells, or PBMCs came the material, which was cDNA or gDNA.

The table lists this clone with a few counts. As handled by the study authors: Nucleated cell number was recorded as an estimate derived from reference gene primer amplification. The table came from immunoSEQ multiplex PCR; TCRdb's copy has only in-frame clones and leaves some out. The V and J calls and clone size are taken from that table; D and trimming were inferred from the DNA. The data contain some 200,000 clones, around 90% of them singletons. V lost 5 bases and J lost 4, with 14 bases in between. This CDR3 is 14 amino acids long. Germline CDR1 and CDR2: SEHNR and FQNEAQ (reference sequence). What was sequenced was peripheral blood. This sequence originates from a woman aged 18-35 years who had recovered from COVID-19. The rearrangement links TRBV7-9 to TRBJ1-2; the D is unclear. CDR3 coding DNA: TGTGCCAGCAGCCGCTTGCGCCGGGTCTATGGCTACACCTTC. Protein product: CASSRLRRVYGYTF.